Listed below are T cell receptor beta chains from one sample, sequenced in a study of T-cell memory formation after mild COVID-19. Each CDR3 protein gets one entry after TCRdb re-called the 5' RACE reads with MiXCR. The data hold approximately 490,000 distinct CDR3 sequences, with about 20% observed a single time. The sequencing input was PBMCs or a T cell subset sorted from them (not recorded which). These receptors were collected from an adult woman who had mild COVID-19 (a few samples of this study predate the infection). Cell type and time point are not known. Each CDR3 is given with its conserved first and last residue. The D gene is left open where the match is weak. A row's size may be missing; if present it is once, few, many or a size class.

NA TRBJ2-6 NA TRBV19 TGTGCCAGTAGCCGGAACGGGGCCAACGTCCTGACTTTC CASSRNGANVLTF
TRBD2 TRBJ2-7 many TRBV20-1 TGCAGTGCTATAGGGGGACTAGCGGACCGGGCCCCCTACGAGCAGTACTTC CSAIGGLADRAPYEQYF
TRBD2 TRBJ2-3 many TRBV10-3 TGTGCCATCAGTATAGCGGGGGGCGCAGATACGCAGTATTTT CAISIAGGADTQYF
TRBD2 TRBJ2-1 many TRBV29-1 TGCAGCGTTGCACTAGCGGGAGTGGTCAATGAGCAGTTCTTC CSVALAGVVNEQFF
NA TRBJ2-3 few TRBV4-2 TGTGCCAGCAGCCAAGATCTAAGGCCCTCCACAGATACGCAGTATTTT CASSQDLRPSTDTQYF
NA TRBJ2-1 few TRBV5-5 TGTGCCAGCAGCTTGCAAGGACCTCACTCCTACAATGAGCAGTTCTTC CASSLQGPHSYNEQFF
NA TRBJ2-5 few TRBV24-1 TGTGCCACCAGTGAAGGGGCCGAGGAGACCCAGTACTTC CATSEGAEETQYF
NA TRBJ2-3 NA TRBV5-1 TGCGCCAGCAGCTTGGGACCCCTAGGCACAGATACGCAGTATTTT CASSLGPLGTDTQYF
NA TRBJ1-4 NA TRBV9 TGTGCCAGCAGCGTAAAGGGAGTAAATGAAAAACTGTTTTTT CASSVKGVNEKLFF
NA TRBJ2-3 many TRBV9 TGTGCCAGCAGCGTAGTGTTTTCGGCAGATACGCAGTATTTT CASSVVFSADTQYF
TRBD1 TRBJ2-7 few TRBV30 TGTGCCTGGAGTTTGACAGGGGTTTCCTACGAGCAGTACTTC CAWSLTGVSYEQYF
NA TRBJ2-1 NA TRBV20-1 TGCAGTGCTAGACCGGGGTATTCCTACAATGAGCAGTTCTTC CSARPGYSYNEQFF
NA TRBJ1-2 many TRBV3-1 TGTGCCAGCAGCCGGACAGCCCATGCGGGATCCTATGGCTACACCTTC CASSRTAHAGSYGYTF
NA TRBJ2-3 few TRBV7-9 TGTGCCAGCAGATCGTTAATCGGGAAGGGTAGCACAGATACGCAGTATTTT CASRSLIGKGSTDTQYF
TRBD2 TRBJ2-1 NA TRBV15 TGTGCCACCAGTACCCCTAGCGGGAGCTCCTACAATGAGCAGTTCTTC CATSTPSGSSYNEQFF
NA TRBJ2-7 NA TRBV11-3 TGTGCCAGCAGCACCTTCAGGGGAAAAGCCTACGAGCAGTACTTC CASSTFRGKAYEQYF
NA TRBJ2-1 NA TRBV9 TGTGCCAGCAGCGTAGGAGAGGCGGGGAATGAGCAGTTCTTC CASSVGEAGNEQFF
NA TRBJ2-1 few TRBV24-1 TGTGCCACCAGTGATTTGGACAATGAGCAGTTCTTC CATSDLDNEQFF
TRBD2 TRBJ2-1 NA TRBV7-7 TGTGCTAGCAGCGAGGGACTAGCGGACTACAATGAGCAGTTCTTC CASSEGLADYNEQFF
TRBD2 TRBJ2-7 NA TRBV5-6 TGTGCCAGCAGCCCCATTTCCGGGACTAGCGGAGTCTACTCCTACGAGCAGTACTTC CASSPISGTSGVYSYEQYF
TRBD1 TRBJ2-7 few TRBV7-6 TGTGCCAGCAGCTTAGGAGACAGGGCCCCCTACGAGCAGTACTTC CASSLGDRAPYEQYF
NA TRBJ2-3 NA TRBV27 TGTGCCAGCAGTTCATATGGGGGGATGTCGGATACGCAGTATTTT CASSSYGGMSDTQYF
NA TRBJ1-2 NA TRBV7-8 TGTGCCAGCAGCTTCGACACCGGGGGGGGCTACACCTTC CASSFDTGGGYTF
NA TRBJ2-1 NA TRBV28 TGTGCCAGCAGTTTTCTCCTCGTCAATGAGCAGTTCTTC CASSFLLVNEQFF
NA TRBJ2-7 few TRBV7-6 TGTGCCAGCAGTCCCGGGACATACACCTACGAGCAGTACTTC CASSPGTYTYEQYF
NA TRBJ2-1 NA TRBV20-1 TGCAGTGCTCCAACAGTCAGGAGCTCCTACAATGAGCAGTTCTTC CSAPTVRSSYNEQFF
NA TRBJ1-5 NA TRBV7-8 TGTGCCAGCAGCTTAGTTCAGTTTAGCAATCAGCCCCAGCATTTT CASSLVQFSNQPQHF